This entry lists 3 T cell receptor beta chains sequenced from one sample in a study of T-cell memory formation after mild COVID-19. Each CDR3 protein is one row after TCRdb ran MiXCR on the 5' RACE reads. The profile shows approximately 100,000 distinct CDR3 sequences, 11% of them singletons. What was sequenced was PBMCs or a T cell subset sorted from them (not recorded which). The source of these receptors is a young man who had mild COVID-19 (a few samples of this study predate the infection). Cell type and time point are not known.

This clonotype was counted between two and nine times. This chain connects TRBV28 to TRBJ1-1; D is ambiguous. The CDR3 is 13 amino acids. Between the trimmed V and J ends, which lost 5 bases and 5 bases, there was a span of 12 bases. Germline V gene lookup returns CDR1 MDHEN and CDR2 SYDVKM. DNA of the CDR3: TGTGCCAGCAGTCCATACAGACGGACTGAAGCTTTCTTT. Translating gives CASSPYRRTEAFF. The variable domain in full, completed from reference TRBV28 and TRBJ1-1, reads DVKVTQSSRYLVKRTGEKVFLECVQDMDHENMFWYRQDPGLGLRLIYFSYDVKMKEKGDIPEGYSVSREKKERFSLILESASTNQTSMYLCASSPYRRTEAFFGQGTRLTVV.

The V gene is TRBV3-1, the J gene TRBJ1-1; D is uncertain. There are 16 residues in the CDR3. V was trimmed by 6 bases and J by 0 bases, leaving 17 bases between them. Germline assignment: CDR1 LGHDT and CDR2 YNNKEL (reference sequence). CDR3 loop: CASSSLFDFMNTEAFF. For the CDR3, the DNA is TGTGCCAGCAGTTCCTTGTTTGACTTCATGAACACTGAAGCTTTCTTT.

This clonotype was counted many times. The chain joins TRBV5-5 to TRBJ2-3; D may be TRBD1 or TRBD2 (5 bases each). Trimming shortened V by 5 bases and J by 4 bases, and 17 bases separated the two germline ends. The CDR3 is made up of 15 amino acids. Germline CDR1 SGHKS, CDR2 YYEKEE (reference sequence). The DNA of the CDR3 is TGTGCCAGCAGACTTGACCCCCGGGGCTCAGATACGCAGTATTTT. Protein: CASRLDPRGSDTQYF.